The 20 T cell receptor beta chains reported below all come from one sample, sequenced in a study of T cell responses to AZD1222 COVID-19 vaccine. Sequenced by immunoSEQ multiplex PCR; TCRdb stores in-frame clones only, minus some. The sample lists some 200,000 clones, about nine tenths occurring once. The sequences come from peripheral blood, collected on day 0 of AZD1222 vaccination. The receptors stem from an adult in good health.

The chain has TRBV9 and TRBJ1-3, with 10 bases that match TRBD1. Trimming took 7 bases from V and 8 from J; bases not matched to a gene: 6. The CDR3 runs 13 residues. The germline gives CDR1 SGDLS, CDR2 YYNGEE. The CDR3 nucleotides are TGTGCCAGCTCCGGGACAGGGGCCCACACCATATATTTT. It specifies CASSGTGAHTIYF. The whole variable domain, remainder taken from reference TRBV9 and TRBJ1-3, is DSGVTQTPKHLITATGQRVTLRCSPRSGDLSVYWYQQSLDQGLQFLIQYYNGEERAKGNILERFSAQQFPDLHSELNLSSLELGDSALYFCASSGTGAHTIYFGEGSWLTVV.

The chain uses TRBV15 and TRBJ2-2; 8 nucleotides match TRBD1. This CDR3 contains 14 residues. CDR1 is LNHNV and CDR2 is YYDKDF in the germline V gene (reference sequence). J lost 3 bases, V lost 3 bases, and 0 bases had no gene match. In DNA form, the CDR3 reads TGTGCCACCAGCAGGACAGGGGACACCGGGGAGCTGTTTTTT. Translation: CATSRTGDTGELFF.

The chain joins TRBV3-1 (or the pseudogene TRBV3-2) to TRBJ2-7; D remains ambiguous. Germline V CDR1 and CDR2: LGHDT, YNNKEL (reference sequence). V gave up 2 bases and J gave up 0 bases, with 11 bases separating them. The CDR3 extends over 15 amino acids. The CDR3 DNA follows: TGTGCCAGCAGCCAACTCGGACCCCACTCCTACGAGCAGTACTTC. It translates to CASSQLGPHSYEQYF.

The CDR3, as DNA: TGTGCCAGCAAAACAGGGGCAGTGGACGAGCAGTACTTC. Residues: CASKTGAVDEQYF. This sequence joins TRBV27 and TRBJ2-7, with TRBD1 matching over 7 bases. Germline CDR1 MNHEY, CDR2 SMNVEV (reference sequence). This CDR3 has 13 residues. V lost 7 bases, J lost 5 bases, and 8 bases stayed unmatched.

This clone was seen once. The chain employs TRBV27 and TRBJ1-1; 10 positions agree with TRBD1. Looked up from germline, CDR1 is MNHEY and CDR2 is SMNVEV (reference sequence). The CDR3 has 14 amino acids. The junction had 1 base not matched to a gene; V was cut back by 6 bases and J by 0 bases. For the CDR3, the DNA is TGTGCCAGCAGGGGGACAGGGGTGAACACTGAAGCTTTCTTT. It yields the protein CASRGTGVNTEAFF.

This clone was observed a single time. The V and J genes are TRBV29-1 and TRBJ1-4; tentatively, D is TRBD1 (5 bases). The CDR3 contains 13 residues. V gave up 6 bases and J gave up 8 bases, with 16 bases separating them. Germline assignment: CDR1 SQVTM and CDR2 ANQGSEA. CDR3 protein: CSVRTTGLEKLFF. CDR3 sequence (DNA): TGCAGCGTCCGGACCACAGGATTGGAAAAACTGTTTTTT.

In DNA form, the CDR3 reads TGTGCCAGCAGTGAGACGACTTCTAACTATGGCTACACCTTC. Its translation is CASSETTSNYGYTF. This rearrangement joins TRBV2 to TRBJ1-2; D is unresolved. The germline V gene has CDR1 SNHLY and CDR2 FYNNEI. V lost 3 bases and J lost 0, with 8 bases in between. The CDR3 is 14 residues long.

This clone was observed a single time. This sequence joins TRBV25-1 and TRBJ1-1, with 7 bases matching TRBD1. The germline V gene has CDR1 MGHDK and CDR2 SYGVNS. CDR3 size: 12 residues. V lost 7 bases, J lost 8 bases, and 7 bases stayed unmatched. CDR3 nucleotide sequence: TGTGCCAGCACGGGAGACAGGGTCGAAGCTTTCTTT. Protein product: CASTGDRVEAFF.

The chain couples TRBV19 to TRBJ1-1; a possible D gene is TRBD1 (5 bases). Germline assignment: CDR1 LNHDA and CDR2 SQIVND (reference sequence). The CDR3 runs 14 residues. V was pared by 3 bases and J by 5 bases, with 13 bases between. CDR3: CASSISGGGTEAFF. CDR3 bases: TGTGCCAGTAGTATCTCGGGGGGAGGGACTGAAGCTTTCTTT.

V and J are TRBV13 and TRBJ2-7; 8 bases fit TRBD1. V gave up 1 base and J gave up 0 bases; unmatched junction bases: 5. CDR3 length: 16 amino acids. Germline loops: CDR1 PRHDT, CDR2 FYEKMQ (reference sequence). CDR3 sequence (DNA): TGTGCCAGCAGCTTAGAGCGTGGGACAGGCTCCTACGAGCAGTACTTC. Protein sequence: CASSLERGTGSYEQYF.

This clone was picked up a small number of times. The V and J genes are TRBV2 and TRBJ1-5; TRBD1 agrees at 7 bases. Germline assignment: CDR1 SNHLY and CDR2 FYNNEI. The CDR3 has 16 residues. Unmatched junction bases numbered 12, after V lost 7 bases and J lost 3 bases. This chain's CDR3 is CASTNFAGTVNQPQHF. Here the CDR3 DNA reads TGTGCCAGCACCAACTTCGCCGGGACAGTCAATCAGCCCCAGCATTTT. The whole variable domain, remainder taken from reference TRBV2 and TRBJ1-5, is EPEVTQTPSHQVTQMGQEVILRCVPISNHLYFYWYRQILGQKVEFLVSFYNNEISEKSEIFDDQFSVERPDGSNFTLKIRSTKLEDSAMYFCASTNFAGTVNQPQHFGDGTRLSIL.

The CDR3, as DNA: TGTGCCAGCAGCTCGCTAGGGGCCGAGCAGTACTTC. Protein: CASSSLGAEQYF. The genes are TRBV7-9 and TRBJ2-7; the D gene is possibly TRBD1 (5 bases). Germline V lookup: CDR1 SEHNR, CDR2 FQNEAQ (reference sequence). The CDR3 sequence is 12 residues long. The ends were cut back, 4 bases at V and 6 bases at J, with 10 bases in the middle.

The rearrangement joins TRBV3-1 (or the pseudogene TRBV3-2) to TRBJ2-7; 9 bases are shared with TRBD2. V trimming: 0 bases; J trimming: 6 bases; junction bases outside the gene matches: 6. The germline gives CDR1 LGHDT, CDR2 YNNKEL (reference sequence). This CDR3 has 15 amino acids. CDR3 in amino acids: CASSQDRAGGSEQYF. In nucleotides, the CDR3 is TGTGCCAGCAGCCAAGACCGAGCGGGAGGTTCCGAGCAGTACTTC.

V and J are TRBV5-1 and TRBJ2-7, with 7 bases matching TRBD1. The CDR3 consists of 14 residues. Trimming took 0 bases from V and 6 from J; bases not matched to a gene: 6. CDR1 SGHRS and CDR2 YFSETQ come from the germline V gene. The CDR3 sequence: CASSLGDSGAEQYF. The CDR3 bases are TGCGCCAGCAGCTTGGGGGACAGTGGGGCCGAGCAGTACTTC. Combining the CDR3 with reference TRBV5-1 and TRBJ2-7 gives the whole variable domain KAGVTQTPRYLIKTRGQQVTLSCSPISGHRSVSWYQQTPGQGLQFLFEYFSETQRNKGNFPGRFSGRQFSNSRSEMNVSTLELGDSALYLCASSLGDSGAEQYFGPGTRLTVT.

The DNA of the CDR3 is TGTGCCAGCAGTGAAGCAGGGTTTTTCGAGTACTTC. Its protein product is CASSEAGFFEYF. The chain is built from TRBV2 and TRBJ2-7; D gene ambiguous. Germline V CDR1 and CDR2: SNHLY, FYNNEI. With 0 bases removed from V and 11 bases from J, the gap between germline ends came to 11 bases. This CDR3 has 12 residues.

The V call is TRBV11-1, the J call TRBJ2-5; tentative D call: TRBD2 (6 bases). V lost 3 bases to trimming and J lost 4 bases, with 12 bases between them. CDR3 length equals 14 residues. CDR1 SGHAT and CDR2 FQDESV come from the germline V gene (reference sequence). The CDR3 is CASSLNTGGETQYF. Here the CDR3 DNA reads TGTGCCAGCAGCTTGAACACCGGGGGAGAGACCCAGTACTTC.

This chain links TRBV10-2 with TRBJ1-6; D uncertain. CDR1 and CDR2 (germline): WSHSY, SAAADI. The CDR3 sequence is 15 residues long. V was trimmed by 3 bases and J by 7 bases, leaving 13 bases between them. This CDR3 reads CASSDNGVGNSPLHF. The CDR3 DNA reads as TGCGCCAGCAGTGATAACGGGGTTGGGAATTCACCCCTCCACTTT.

V is TRBV14 and J is TRBJ2-3, with D hard to call. The CDR3 runs 13 residues. V was pared by 6 bases and J by 6 bases, with 13 bases between. Looked up from germline, CDR1 is SGHDN and CDR2 is FVKESK. CDR3 DNA: TGTGCCAGCAGTCCGTCCCTAGAGGATACGCAGTATTTT. It encodes CASSPSLEDTQYF.

The rearrangement links TRBV27 to TRBJ2-7, with D tentatively TRBD2 (5 bases). V lost 4 bases and J lost 2, with 12 bases in between. This CDR3 is built from 14 residues. Germline CDR1 and CDR2: MNHEY and SMNVEV (reference sequence). This chain's CDR3 is CASSSSGGPYEQYF. Here the CDR3 DNA reads TGTGCCAGCAGTTCCTCCGGCGGGCCCTACGAGCAGTACTTC.

V and J are TRBV9 and TRBJ1-4, with a possible D match to TRBD1 (5 bases). The CDR3 loop spans 15 amino acids. V was clipped by 4 bases and J by 5 bases, with 15 bases between them. From germline, CDR1 is SGDLS and CDR2 YYNGEE. The CDR3 sequence: CASSNPTGANEKLFF. The CDR3 DNA sequence: TGTGCCAGCAGCAACCCAACCGGGGCCAATGAAAAACTGTTTTTT. Full variable domain (outside the CDR3, taken from reference TRBV9 and TRBJ1-4): DSGVTQTPKHLITATGQRVTLRCSPRSGDLSVYWYQQSLDQGLQFLIQYYNGEERAKGNILERFSAQQFPDLHSELNLSSLELGDSALYFCASSNPTGANEKLFFGSGTQLSVL.